These 26 T cell receptor beta chains were all obtained from the same sample, sequenced in a study of shared clonotypes between healthy human individuals. Libraries were prepared by immunoSEQ multiplex PCR; TCRdb keeps only in-frame clonotypes and omits some of them. In the table there are 450,000 to 600,000 clones, 60% to 85% of which are singletons. The sequencing input was PBMCs. Source of these receptors: a woman aged 40-49 years in good health. Some clones in this sample may be carry-over from other donors' samples.

This chain connects TRBV29-1 to TRBJ1-2; a weak D match, TRBD1 (6 bases). From germline, CDR1 is SQVTM and CDR2 ANQGSEA. The germline V and J ends were trimmed by 7 bases and 2 bases, with 17 bases remaining between them. The CDR3 extends over 14 amino acids. The CDR3 sequence is CSALGGALNYGYTF. Written as DNA, the CDR3 is TGCAGCGCCCTGGGGGGGGCCCTGAACTATGGCTACACCTTC.

The chain carries TRBV30 and TRBJ1-1; D not resolved. This CDR3 spans 13 amino acids. Germline loops: CDR1 GTSNPN, CDR2 SVGIG (reference sequence). V lost 4 bases, J lost 1 base, and 10 bases lay in between. CDR3 residues: CAWNVAGNTEAFF. CDR3 sequence (DNA): TGTGCCTGGAATGTGGCAGGGAACACTGAAGCTTTCTTT.

This clone appeared a single time. The CDR3 here is CASSKRDSLSLYEQYF. The CDR3 DNA is TGTGCCAGCAGTAAACGGGACTCACTATCCCTCTACGAGCAGTACTTC. This chain connects TRBV27 to TRBJ2-7, with a tentative D call TRBD2 (6 bases). Germline V gene sequence: CDR1 MNHEY, CDR2 SMNVEV (reference sequence). The CDR3 runs 16 residues. V was clipped by 5 bases and J by 3 bases, with 20 bases between them.

The chain employs TRBV4-2 and TRBJ1-5, with D uncertain. Germline V gene sequence: CDR1 LGHNA, CDR2 YNFKEQ. Trimming took off 0 bases at V and 0 bases at J, with 15 bases between the two ends. This CDR3 spans 18 amino acids. CDR3 nucleotides: TGTGCCAGCAGCCAAGATCGAAGTTGGGAATATAGCAATCAGCCCCAGCATTTT. This gives the protein CASSQDRSWEYSNQPQHF.

The rearrangement joins TRBV27 to TRBJ1-1, with 8 bases matching TRBD1. The junction had 3 bases not matched to a gene; V was cut back by 4 bases and J by 2 bases. The germline V gene encodes CDR1 MNHEY and CDR2 SMNVEV (reference sequence). CDR3 length: 14 amino acids. CDR3 DNA: TGTGCCAGCAGTTCTCAGGGGGCCAACACTGAAGCTTTCTTT. Amino acids: CASSSQGANTEAFF.

The chain links TRBV5-4 to TRBJ2-3; the D gene is possibly TRBD2 (5 bases). CDR1 SGHNT and CDR2 YYREEE come from the germline V gene (reference sequence). This CDR3 comprises 13 residues. V was cut by 2 bases and J by 6 bases, with 10 bases left in between. The CDR3 bases are TGTGCCAGCAGCTTTAGTACGGGGGATACGCAGTATTTT. Translated, it gives CASSFSTGDTQYF.

The V call is TRBV7-8, the J call TRBJ1-5; a weak D match, TRBD1 (5 bases). Germline V gene sequence: CDR1 SGHVS, CDR2 FQNEAQ. The CDR3 contains 14 residues. V lost 8 bases, J lost 1 base, and 12 bases lay in between. The CDR3 protein is CASSWGVSNQPQHF. The CDR3 DNA reads TGTGCCAGCTCTTGGGGGGTAAGCAATCAGCCCCAGCATTTT.

This clone was observed a handful of times. The chain carries TRBV5-1 and TRBJ2-1, with D tentatively TRBD2 (6 bases). Trimming took 0 bases from V and 10 from J, leaving 20 bases between them. The CDR3 consists of 16 residues. The V gene's germline CDR1 is SGHRS and CDR2 YFSETQ. CDR3 bases: TGCGCCAGCAGCTTGGAGGCGGGGTCGGGTAATTTGGAGCAGTTCTTC. It specifies CASSLEAGSGNLEQFF.

The chain links TRBV2 to TRBJ2-5, with D perhaps TRBD2 (6 bases). The CDR3 runs to 16 residues. The germline V gene encodes CDR1 SNHLY and CDR2 FYNNEI. Between the trimmed V and J ends, which lost 3 bases and 4 bases, there was a span of 18 bases. The CDR3 sequence is CASSEAGTPGRETQYF. The CDR3 DNA is TGTGCCAGCAGTGAGGCCGGGACTCCCGGGAGAGAGACCCAGTACTTC.

This clone was observed a handful of times. The rearrangement links TRBV18 to TRBJ1-1; 9 nucleotides agree with TRBD1. CDR3 size: 14 residues. With V trimmed by 1 base and J by 10 bases, 7 bases remained unmatched. Germline values: CDR1 KGHSH, CDR2 LQKENI. This chain's CDR3 is CASSPQWDRVLAFF. The DNA of the CDR3 is TGTGCCAGCTCACCACAATGGGACAGGGTTTTAGCTTTCTTT.

The chain has TRBV29-1 and TRBJ2-2, with D possibly being TRBD2 (6 bases). CDR1 and CDR2 from the germline V gene are SQVTM and ANQGSEA. V was clipped by 4 bases and J by 6 bases, with 15 bases between them. CDR3 length: 14 amino acids. The CDR3, as DNA: TGCAGCGTTGGCGCGGCCGGAGGGGCCGGGGAGCTGTTTTTT. This gives the protein CSVGAAGGAGELFF.

The V call is TRBV5-1, the J call TRBJ2-1; D gene unclear. Per the germline V gene, CDR1 is SGHRS and CDR2 is YFSETQ. The CDR3 contains 14 residues. Trimming pared 0 bases from V and 6 bases from J, leaving 10 bases between. In nucleotides, the CDR3 is TGCGCCAGCAGCTTGGCCTTCCTAAGCAATGAGCAGTTCTTC. This encodes CASSLAFLSNEQFF.

This clone was detected ten times or more. The rearrangement joins TRBV6-1 to TRBJ2-7; 8 bases fit TRBD2. The CDR3 contains 15 residues. Losses at the gene ends were 1 base for V and 3 bases for J; bases not matched to a gene: 5. Germline-derived CDR1 and CDR2 are MNHNS and SASEGT. CDR3 nucleotide sequence: TGTGCCAGCAGTGAAGAAGCGGGAGTCTACTACGAGCAGTACTTC. Translating it yields CASSEEAGVYYEQYF.

The chain has TRBV7-9 and TRBJ2-1, with TRBD2 matching 10 bases. The CDR3 length is 15 residues. Germline V gene data show CDR1 as SEHNR and CDR2 as FQNEAQ (reference sequence). The trim removed 2 bases at V and 8 bases at J, leaving 6 bases unmatched. In DNA form, the CDR3 reads TGTGCCAGCAGCTTAAGGATAGCGGGAGGCGATGAGCAGTTCTTC. Its translation: CASSLRIAGGDEQFF.

The genes are TRBV9 and TRBJ2-7, with D possibly TRBD1 on 5 matching bases. This CDR3 comprises 16 residues. V shed 4 bases and J shed 1 base, with 18 bases lying between them. Germline V CDR1 and CDR2: SGDLS, YYNGEE. CDR3 nucleotides: TGTGCCAGCAGCCCATCGTTAAGGGGCCCATCCTACGAGCAGTACTTC. It specifies CASSPSLRGPSYEQYF.

This chain links TRBV5-1 with TRBJ1-5; D ambiguous. The CDR3 consists of 13 residues. The V end lost 3 bases, the J end lost 5 bases, and 9 bases lay between the germline ends. The germline V gene has CDR1 SGHRS and CDR2 YFSETQ. The DNA of the CDR3 is TGCGCCAGCAGCTCCTTCCCGGATCAGCCCCAGCATTTT. It is translated as CASSSFPDQPQHF. Drawing the rest from reference TRBV5-1 and TRBJ1-5, the complete variable domain is KAGVTQTPRYLIKTRGQQVTLSCSPISGHRSVSWYQQTPGQGLQFLFEYFSETQRNKGNFPGRFSGRQFSNSRSEMNVSTLELGDSALYLCASSSFPDQPQHFGDGTRLSIL.

The chain combines TRBV2 with TRBJ2-1; the D gene is possibly TRBD1 (5 bases). This CDR3 has 15 amino acids. Between the trimmed V and J ends, which lost 7 bases and 8 bases, there was a span of 21 bases. Per the germline V gene, CDR1 is SNHLY and CDR2 is FYNNEI. CDR3 DNA sequence: TGTGCCAGCACCCAGCTTGTGCAGGGTGGGCATGAGCAGTTCTTC. It specifies CASTQLVQGGHEQFF.

V usage is TRBV5-1 and J usage is TRBJ1-1; maybe TRBD1 (6 bases). Germline loops: CDR1 SGHRS, CDR2 YFSETQ. The CDR3 runs to 16 residues. Trimming left V 3 bases short and J 4 bases short, with 19 bases between. Written as DNA, the CDR3 is TGCGCCAGCAGCTATAGATTCGAGGGGGTTGGCACTGAAGCTTTCTTT. Encoded protein: CASSYRFEGVGTEAFF.

The chain has TRBV28 and TRBJ1-5; D is undetermined. The V and J ends lost 5 bases and 4 bases respectively, with 9 bases between them. Per germline, CDR1 MDHEN and CDR2 SYDVKM. The CDR3 totals 13 residues. In DNA form, the CDR3 reads TGTGCCAGCAGTCCCCACACTAATCAGCCCCAGCATTTT. Residues: CASSPHTNQPQHF.

The chain employs TRBV6-9 and TRBJ2-7; D is possibly TRBD2 (5 bases). Germline-derived CDR1 and CDR2 are MNHGY and SVAAGI. Trimming took off 0 bases at V and 2 bases at J, with 8 bases between the two ends. This CDR3 has 14 amino acids. This chain's CDR3 is CASSYSTGTYEQYF. The CDR3 DNA reads as TGTGCCAGCAGTTATTCGACCGGGACCTACGAGCAGTACTTC.

The CDR3 nucleotides read TGTGCCAGTAGTATCTATGTAGCGGGTAGGTCCTACAATGAGCAGTTCTTC. Translation: CASSIYVAGRSYNEQFF. The chain has TRBV19 and TRBJ2-1, with 7 bases lining up with TRBD2. V shed 3 bases and J 1 base; nucleotides not matched to a gene: 9. The CDR3 has 17 amino acids. Germline CDR1 and CDR2: LNHDA and SQIVND (reference sequence).

The chain recombines TRBV2 with TRBJ2-5, with TRBD2 matching over 8 bases. The V and J ends lost 4 bases and 5 bases, in that order; junction bases with no gene match: 3. In germline, CDR1 is SNHLY, CDR2 FYNNEI. The CDR3 totals 13 residues. CDR3 amino acids: CASSAGLVETQYF. As DNA, the CDR3 is TGTGCCAGCAGTGCGGGACTAGTGGAGACCCAGTACTTC. The full variable domain, completed using reference TRBV2 and TRBJ2-5, is EPEVTQTPSHQVTQMGQEVILRCVPISNHLYFYWYRQILGQKVEFLVSFYNNEISEKSEIFDDQFSVERPDGSNFTLKIRSTKLEDSAMYFCASSAGLVETQYFGPGTRLLVL.

V is TRBV10-2 and J is TRBJ1-5; D ambiguous. CDR3 length: 15 amino acids. Trimming took 0 bases from V and 6 from J, leaving 12 bases between them. Germline V lookup: CDR1 WSHSY, CDR2 SAAADI. CDR3 DNA: TGCGCCAGCAGTGAGTCGGAATGGGGTAGTCAGCCCCAGCATTTT. This encodes CASSESEWGSQPQHF.

The gene calls are TRBV5-1 and TRBJ2-2; perhaps D is TRBD1 or TRBD2 (5 bases each). CDR1 is SGHRS and CDR2 is YFSETQ in the germline V gene. This CDR3 comprises 15 residues. V lost 4 bases and J lost 6, with 16 bases in between. DNA for the CDR3: TGCGCCAGCAGCGCAGCAGGGAGTTTCGCCGGGGAGCTGTTTTTT. Protein: CASSAAGSFAGELFF.

The chain's CDR3 is CASSLAQLGTSGHHTLVEQYF. Here the CDR3 DNA reads TGCGCCAGCAGCTTGGCGCAACTCGGGACTAGCGGGCACCATACCCTGGTGGAGCAGTACTTC. J is TRBJ2-7 and V is TRBV5-1, with 12 bases identical to TRBD2. CDR1 and CDR2 from the germline V gene are SGHRS and YFSETQ. Trimming removed 0 bases from V and 7 bases from J; junction bases left unmatched: 23. The CDR3 contains 21 residues.

This clone has more than one count but fewer than ten. This chain joins TRBV2 and TRBJ1-1; perhaps TRBD1 as D (6 bases). The CDR3 extends over 14 amino acids. The V gene's germline CDR1 is SNHLY and CDR2 FYNNEI. V was cut by 5 bases and J by 5 bases, with 15 bases left in between. CDR3 nucleotides: TGTGCCAGCAGTCCACAGGGTCTTGCGACTGAAGCTTTCTTT. Translation: CASSPQGLATEAFF.